This passage covers 23 T cell receptor beta chains from one sample sequenced in a study of glioma-infiltrating T cells. Amplification of TCR alpha and beta CDR3 regions from RNA used iRepertoire nested multiplex PCR. MiXCR was run by TCRdb on the multiplex PCR reads, yielding one entry per CDR3 protein. The repertoire holds more than 350,000 distinct CDR3 sequences, with approximately 42% as singletons. Sequencing was carried out using glioma tissue, nonneoplastic brain tissue, or PBMCs (not recorded which). The receptors were gathered from a human donor with low-grade glioma or glioblastoma, undergoing nonglioma brain surgery, or in good health (not recorded which).

As concerns this clonotype: Mismatch with germline at one junction end may stem from a read error. The chain carries TRBV29-1 and TRBJ2-7, with D unresolved. This CDR3 is built from 12 residues. Germline-derived CDR1 and CDR2 are SQVTM and ANQGSEA. For the CDR3, the DNA is TGCAGCGTTGAAGCGGCCGGCTACGGGCAGTACTTC. It translates to CSVEAAGYGQYF.

This clonotype was seen ten or more times. The chain uses TRBV6-1 and TRBJ2-1; TRBD2 might be the D (6 bases). CDR3 size: 17 residues. The germline gives CDR1 MNHNS, CDR2 SASEGT. V lost 6 bases and J lost 3, with 21 bases in between. In DNA, the CDR3 is TGTGCCAGCAGACCTGGAGGGTTCAGGCAAAGCTACAATGAGCAGTTCTTC. Residues: CASRPGGFRQSYNEQFF.

This clonotype was detected once. CDR3 region: CASMDREREKLFF. The CDR3 nucleotides read TGCGCCAGCATGGACAGGGAACGTGAAAAACTGTTTTTT. V usage is TRBV5-1 and J usage is TRBJ1-4, with 8 nucleotides matching TRBD1. Per the germline V gene, CDR1 is SGHRS and CDR2 is YFSETQ. V was clipped by 6 bases and J by 7 bases; unmatched bases: 5. The CDR3 is 13 residues long.

The J gene is TRBJ2-7, the V gene TRBV2; D is possibly TRBD2 (5 bases). Germline values: CDR1 SNHLY, CDR2 FYNNEI. CDR3 length: 12 residues. V was trimmed by 4 bases and J by 12 bases, leaving 16 bases between them. The CDR3 region is CASSATWASWYF. Written as DNA, the CDR3 is TGTGCCAGCAGTGCGACTTGGGCTAGCTGGTACTTC.

This clonotype was seen a handful of times. The CDR3 sequence is CSARSEGLRRSSEQYF. For the CDR3, the DNA is TGCAGTGCTAGATCGGAGGGCCTTAGACGCTCAAGCGAGCAGTACTTC. This rearrangement joins TRBV20-1 to TRBJ2-7, with a possible D match to TRBD2 (6 bases). V was clipped by 2 bases and J by 6 bases, with 23 bases between them. Looked up from germline, CDR1 is DFQATT and CDR2 is SNEGSKA (reference sequence). The CDR3 loop spans 16 amino acids.

This rearrangement joins TRBV6-6 to TRBJ2-7, with D possibly matching TRBD2 (5 bases). The germline gives CDR1 MNHNY, CDR2 SVGAGI (reference sequence). CDR3 length equals 13 residues. Trimming took 6 bases from V and 7 from J, leaving 16 bases between them. In nucleotides, the CDR3 is TGTGCCAGCAGACTAAACGGGCCGGGGGAGCAGTACTTC. As protein: CASRLNGPGEQYF.

In its sample, this clonotype was seen many times. V gene TRBV6-1 combines with J gene TRBJ1-2; no clear D gene. This CDR3 is 13 amino acids long. The germline V gene encodes CDR1 MNHNS and CDR2 SASEGT. V was pared by 5 bases and J by 2 bases, with 9 bases between. The CDR3 reads CASSSAWNYGYTF. The CDR3 nucleotides are TGTGCCAGCAGTAGCGCCTGGAACTATGGCTACACCTTC.

The rearrangement links TRBV25-1 to TRBJ2-4; 8 bases are shared with TRBD2. The CDR3 runs 19 residues. Germline CDR1 MGHDK, CDR2 SYGVNS. J was trimmed by 0 bases and V by 7 bases; bases with no gene match: 17. This CDR3 reads CASTPGRAGDKVAKNIQYF. CDR3 nucleotides: TGTGCCAGCACTCCCGGTCGAGCGGGAGACAAAGTAGCCAAAAACATTCAGTACTTC.

This clonotype occurred many times. V and J are TRBV28 and TRBJ2-3; no clear D. The V gene lost 7 bases and the J gene lost 3 bases, with 14 bases spanning the gap. This CDR3 contains 14 residues. The germline V gene encodes CDR1 MDHEN and CDR2 SYDVKM. Written as DNA, the CDR3 is TGTGCCAGCACCGACCACTCTAGAACAGATACGCAGTATTTT. This encodes CASTDHSRTDTQYF.

The chain combines TRBV6-2 or TRBV6-3 with TRBJ2-7, with a weak D call TRBD1 (6 bases). The CDR3 has 12 amino acids. Trimming pared 10 bases from V and 5 bases from J, leaving 15 bases between. Germline loops: CDR1 MNHEY, CDR2 SVGEGT. The CDR3 DNA is TGTGCCACCAGGACAGCCGTGGACGAGCAGTACTTC. Translated: CATRTAVDEQYF.

This clonotype was picked up a small number of times. The rearrangement uses TRBV29-1 and TRBJ1-1; the match to TRBD1 covers 8 bases. Trimming at V came to 6 bases and at J to 7 bases, leaving 7 bases not matched to a gene. The CDR3 is made up of 12 amino acids. Germline lookup yields CDR1 SQVTM and CDR2 ANQGSEA. DNA of the CDR3: TGCAGCGTAACCAGGGGGCGAGGTGAAGCTTTCTTT. Encoded protein: CSVTRGRGEAFF.

This clonotype was recorded a few times. This chain uses TRBV7-9 with TRBJ2-3; D possibly corresponds to TRBD2 (6 bases). CDR1 is SEHNR, CDR2 FQNEAQ, per germline (reference sequence). This CDR3 is built from 16 residues. V was shortened by 0 bases and J by 2 bases, with 12 bases between the two germline ends. CDR3 residues: CASSLAIGGNTDTQYF. For the CDR3, the DNA is TGTGCCAGCAGCTTAGCGATCGGGGGTAACACAGATACGCAGTATTTT.

J is TRBJ2-7 and V is TRBV20-1, with 12 bases that match TRBD2. Unmatched junction bases numbered 8, after V lost 4 bases and J lost 4 bases. CDR1 and CDR2 from the germline V gene are DFQATT and SNEGSKA (reference sequence). The CDR3 is made up of 15 amino acids. The CDR3: CSANPRTSGIYEQYF. CDR3 bases: TGCAGTGCTAACCCCCGGACTAGCGGGATTTACGAGCAGTACTTC.

On this clonotype itself: A much larger clone is a single base away; this may be a read error. J is TRBJ1-2 and V is TRBV27; D gene ambiguous. The CDR3 length is 14 residues. The V end was cut by 3 bases, the J end by 10 bases, with 18 bases between. CDR1 and CDR2 from the germline V gene are MNHEY and SMNVEV (reference sequence). The CDR3 reads CASSFISGSGVYTF. Here the CDR3 DNA reads TGTGCCAGCAGTTTCATATCGGGGTCGGGTGTCTACACCTTC.

As to this clonotype: The junction and the germline gene differ at one end; a read error may be behind it. This rearrangement joins TRBV6-1 to TRBJ2-7; no reliable D call. Germline V lookup: CDR1 MNHNS, CDR2 SASEGT. CDR3 length: 13 residues. CDR3 residues: CASSEAPAYKQYF. The DNA for the CDR3 is TGTGCCAGCAGTGAAGCTCCAGCCTACAAGCAGTACTTC.

With regard to this clonotype: A junction boundary mismatches the germline segment, possibly from a read error. The chain joins TRBV29-1 to TRBJ1-1, with D uncertain. The CDR3 extends over 15 amino acids. The germline V gene has CDR1 SQVTM and CDR2 ANQGSEA. This CDR3 reads CSVEVPGLGKTEDFF. In DNA, the CDR3 is TGCAGCGTTGAAGTGCCAGGTCTGGGGAAGACTGAAGATTTCTTT.

This chain links TRBV6-1 with TRBJ2-1; 12 positions agree with TRBD2. The CDR3 covers 19 residues. Losses at the gene ends were 8 bases for V and 0 bases for J; bases not matched to a gene: 14. Per germline, CDR1 MNHNS and CDR2 SASEGT. CDR3 nucleotides: TGTGCCAGCTCCGGGAAGGGTGCTAGCGGGAGGGCCTCCTACAATGAGCAGTTCTTC. Protein: CASSGKGASGRASYNEQFF.

CDR3 region: CASSDRERDYEQYF. The CDR3 DNA sequence: TGTGCCAGCAGTGACCGGGAGCGCGACTACGAGCAGTACTTC. V and J are TRBV27 and TRBJ2-7, with D possibly being TRBD2 (6 bases). Trimming took 5 bases from V and 3 from J, leaving 14 bases between them. The CDR3 extends over 14 amino acids. Germline CDR1 and CDR2: MNHEY and SMNVEV (reference sequence).

This chain connects TRBV2 to TRBJ1-2; no clear D. Per germline, CDR1 SNHLY and CDR2 FYNNEI. With 9 bases removed from V and 4 bases from J, the gap between germline ends came to 15 bases. There are 13 residues in the CDR3. The CDR3 DNA reads as TGTGCCAGTCTCGATATGATGTCCTATGGCTACACCTTC. This sequence encodes CASLDMMSYGYTF.

This clonotype was detected only a few times. The chain joins TRBV7-2 to TRBJ2-7; 9 positions match TRBD2. In germline, CDR1 is SGHTA, CDR2 FQGNSA. V shed 6 bases, J shed 7 bases, and the junction held 10 bases outside the gene matches. There are 14 residues in the CDR3. In DNA, the CDR3 is TGTGCCAGCAGTGCAGCACTAGCGGGCGGTGAGCAGTACTTC. The encoded protein is CASSAALAGGEQYF.

There are many counts of this clonotype. The chain has TRBV7-2 and TRBJ2-3; the D gene could be TRBD1 or TRBD2 (5 bases each). V was cut by 5 bases and J by 4 bases, with 10 bases left in between. This CDR3 region has 13 residues. Germline V gene sequence: CDR1 SGHTA, CDR2 FQGNSA. CDR3 protein: CASSPGTPDTQYF. CDR3 nucleotides: TGTGCCAGCAGCCCAGGGACCCCAGATACGCAGTATTTT.

CDR3 sequence: CASSLRLAGGSYNEQFF. Here the CDR3 DNA reads TGTGCCAGCAGTCTCCGACTAGCGGGGGGCTCCTACAATGAGCAGTTCTTC. This chain joins TRBV27 and TRBJ2-1, with TRBD2 identical over 13 bases. The CDR3 sequence is 17 residues long. CDR1 is MNHEY and CDR2 is SMNVEV in the germline V gene (reference sequence). V shed 5 bases, J shed 0 bases, and the junction held 4 bases outside the gene matches.

This clonotype has at least ten counts. The chain joins TRBV25-1 to TRBJ1-2, with 7 bases matching TRBD1. Trimming cost V 6 bases and J 2 bases; bases outside gene matches: 3. Germline V gene data show CDR1 as MGHDK and CDR2 as SYGVNS. CDR3 length: 13 residues. DNA for the CDR3: TGTGCCAGCAGACAGGGGCGAAACTATGGCTACACCTTC. Protein sequence: CASRQGRNYGYTF.